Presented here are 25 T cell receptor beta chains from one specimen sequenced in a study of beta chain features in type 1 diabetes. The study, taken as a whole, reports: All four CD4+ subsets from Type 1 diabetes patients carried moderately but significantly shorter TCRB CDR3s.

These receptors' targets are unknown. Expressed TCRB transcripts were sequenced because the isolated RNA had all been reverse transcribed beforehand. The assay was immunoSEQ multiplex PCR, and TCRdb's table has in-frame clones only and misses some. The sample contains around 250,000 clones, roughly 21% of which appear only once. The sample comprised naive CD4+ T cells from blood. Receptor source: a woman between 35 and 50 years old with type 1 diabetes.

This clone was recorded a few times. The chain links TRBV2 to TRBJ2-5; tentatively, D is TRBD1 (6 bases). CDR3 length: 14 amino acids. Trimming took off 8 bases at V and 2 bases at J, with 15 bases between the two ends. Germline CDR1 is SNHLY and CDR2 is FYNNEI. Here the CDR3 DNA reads TGTGCCAGCGGAATGAGACAGGATCAAGAGACCCAGTACTTC. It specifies CASGMRQDQETQYF.

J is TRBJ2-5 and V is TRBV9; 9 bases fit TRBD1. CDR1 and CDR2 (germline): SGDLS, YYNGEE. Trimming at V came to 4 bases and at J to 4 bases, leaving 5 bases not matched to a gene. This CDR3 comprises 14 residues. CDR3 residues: CASSSTGGGETQYF. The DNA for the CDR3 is TGTGCCAGCAGCTCCACAGGGGGCGGAGAGACCCAGTACTTC. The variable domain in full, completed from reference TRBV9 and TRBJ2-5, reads DSGVTQTPKHLITATGQRVTLRCSPRSGDLSVYWYQQSLDQGLQFLIQYYNGEERAKGNILERFSAQQFPDLHSELNLSSLELGDSALYFCASSSTGGGETQYFGPGTRLLVL.

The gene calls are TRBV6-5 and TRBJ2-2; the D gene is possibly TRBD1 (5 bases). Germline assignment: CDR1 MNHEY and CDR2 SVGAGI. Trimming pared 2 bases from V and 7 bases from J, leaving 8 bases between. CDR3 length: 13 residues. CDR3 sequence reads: CASSYDRGGELFF. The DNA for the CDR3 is TGTGCCAGCAGTTACGATAGGGGCGGGGAGCTGTTTTTT.

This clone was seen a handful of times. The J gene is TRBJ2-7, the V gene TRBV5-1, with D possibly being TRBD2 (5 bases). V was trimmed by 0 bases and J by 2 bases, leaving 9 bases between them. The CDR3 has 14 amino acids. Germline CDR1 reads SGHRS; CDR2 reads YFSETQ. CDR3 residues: CASSLVAGTYEQYF. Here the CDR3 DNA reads TGCGCCAGCAGCTTGGTGGCGGGCACCTACGAGCAGTACTTC.

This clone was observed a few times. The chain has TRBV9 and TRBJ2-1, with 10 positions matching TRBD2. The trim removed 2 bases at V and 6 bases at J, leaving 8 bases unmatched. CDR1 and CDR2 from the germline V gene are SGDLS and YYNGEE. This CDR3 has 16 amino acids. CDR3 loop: CASSVILAGEGNEQFF. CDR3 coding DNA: TGTGCCAGCAGCGTGATCCTAGCGGGAGAGGGCAATGAGCAGTTCTTC.

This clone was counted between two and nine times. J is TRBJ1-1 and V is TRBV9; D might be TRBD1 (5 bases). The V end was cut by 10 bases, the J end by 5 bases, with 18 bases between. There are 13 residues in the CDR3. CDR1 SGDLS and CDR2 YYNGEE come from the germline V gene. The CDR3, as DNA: TGTGCCTCTAGTCCGGGGGAATTAACTGAAGCTTTCTTT. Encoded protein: CASSPGELTEAFF.

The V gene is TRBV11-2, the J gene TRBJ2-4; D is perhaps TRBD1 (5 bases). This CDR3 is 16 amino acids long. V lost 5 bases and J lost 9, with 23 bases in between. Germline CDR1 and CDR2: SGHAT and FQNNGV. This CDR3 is CASSPTWGRETLIQYF. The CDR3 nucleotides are TGTGCCAGCAGCCCGACTTGGGGCAGGGAAACTCTCATTCAGTACTTC. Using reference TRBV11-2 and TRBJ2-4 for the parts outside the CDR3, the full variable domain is EAGVAQSPRYKIIEKRQSVAFWCNPISGHATLYWYQQILGQGPKLLIQFQNNGVVDDSQLPKDRFSAERLKGVDSTLKIQPAKLEDSAVYLCASSPTWGRETLIQYFGAGTRLSVL.

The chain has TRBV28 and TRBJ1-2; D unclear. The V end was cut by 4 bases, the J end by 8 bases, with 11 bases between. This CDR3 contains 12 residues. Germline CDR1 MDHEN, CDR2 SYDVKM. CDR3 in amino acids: CASSSLLVGYTF. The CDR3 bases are TGTGCCAGCAGTTCCTTACTCGTAGGCTACACCTTC.

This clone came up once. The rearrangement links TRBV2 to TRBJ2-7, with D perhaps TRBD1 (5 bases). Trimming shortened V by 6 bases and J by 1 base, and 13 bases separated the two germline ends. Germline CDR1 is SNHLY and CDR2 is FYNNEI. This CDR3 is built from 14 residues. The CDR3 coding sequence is TGTGCCAGCAGAGTCCGACAGTATTCCTACGAGCAGTACTTC. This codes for CASRVRQYSYEQYF.

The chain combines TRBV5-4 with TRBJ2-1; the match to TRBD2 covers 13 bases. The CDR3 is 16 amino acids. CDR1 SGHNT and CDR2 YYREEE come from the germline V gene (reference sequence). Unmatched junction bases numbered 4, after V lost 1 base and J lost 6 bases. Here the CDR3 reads CASSLTRLAGGNEQFF. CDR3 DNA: TGTGCCAGCAGCTTGACCCGACTAGCGGGGGGCAATGAGCAGTTCTTC.

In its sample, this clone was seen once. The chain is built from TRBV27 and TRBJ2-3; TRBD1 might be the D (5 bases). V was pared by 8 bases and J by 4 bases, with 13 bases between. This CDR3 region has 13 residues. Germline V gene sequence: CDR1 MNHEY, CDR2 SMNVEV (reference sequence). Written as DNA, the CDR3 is TGTGCCAGCGGCCTGCAAGGGGCAGATACGCAGTATTTT. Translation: CASGLQGADTQYF.

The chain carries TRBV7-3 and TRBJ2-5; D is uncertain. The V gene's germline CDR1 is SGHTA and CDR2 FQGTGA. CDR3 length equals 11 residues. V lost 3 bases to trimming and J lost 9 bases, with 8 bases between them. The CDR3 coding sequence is TGTGCCAGCAGCTTGGGCGACGCCCAGTACTTC. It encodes CASSLGDAQYF.

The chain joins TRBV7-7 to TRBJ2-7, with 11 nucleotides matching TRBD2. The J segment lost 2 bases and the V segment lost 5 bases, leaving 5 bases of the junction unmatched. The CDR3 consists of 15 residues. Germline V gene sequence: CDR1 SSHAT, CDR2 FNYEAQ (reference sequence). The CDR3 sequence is CASSPGTSGTYEQYF. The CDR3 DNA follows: TGTGCCAGCAGCCCCGGGACTAGCGGCACCTACGAGCAGTACTTC.

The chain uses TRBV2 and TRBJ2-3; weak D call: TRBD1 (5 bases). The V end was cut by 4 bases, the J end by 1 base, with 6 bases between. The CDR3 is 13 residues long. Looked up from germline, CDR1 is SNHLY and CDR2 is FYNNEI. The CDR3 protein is CASSVTGTDTQYF. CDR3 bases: TGTGCCAGCAGTGTGACAGGCACAGATACGCAGTATTTT.

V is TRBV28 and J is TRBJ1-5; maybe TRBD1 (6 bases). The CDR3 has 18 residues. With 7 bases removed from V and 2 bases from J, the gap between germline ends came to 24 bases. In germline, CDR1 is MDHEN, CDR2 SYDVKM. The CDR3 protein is CASKVQQGSSRGNQPQHF. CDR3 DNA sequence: TGTGCCAGCAAGGTGCAACAGGGTTCCTCTCGAGGCAATCAGCCCCAGCATTTT.

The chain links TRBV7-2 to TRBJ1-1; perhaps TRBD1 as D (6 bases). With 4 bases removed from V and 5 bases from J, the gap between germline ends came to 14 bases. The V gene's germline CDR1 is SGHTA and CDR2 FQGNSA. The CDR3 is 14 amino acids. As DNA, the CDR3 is TGTGCCAGCAGCTCCGGACTCCAGGGGACTGAAGCTTTCTTT. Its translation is CASSSGLQGTEAFF.

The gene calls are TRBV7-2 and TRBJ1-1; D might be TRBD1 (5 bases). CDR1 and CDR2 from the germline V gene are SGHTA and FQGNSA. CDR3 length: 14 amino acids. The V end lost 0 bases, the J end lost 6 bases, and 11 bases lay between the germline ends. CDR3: CASSLAHGGAEAFF. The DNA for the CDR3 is TGTGCCAGCAGCTTAGCGCACGGGGGGGCTGAAGCTTTCTTT.

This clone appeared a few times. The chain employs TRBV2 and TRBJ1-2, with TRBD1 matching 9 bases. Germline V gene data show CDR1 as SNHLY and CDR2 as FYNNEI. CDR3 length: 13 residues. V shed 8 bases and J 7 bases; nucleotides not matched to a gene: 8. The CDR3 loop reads CASSGTGYRGYTF. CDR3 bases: TGTGCCAGCTCCGGGACAGGGTATCGTGGCTACACCTTC.

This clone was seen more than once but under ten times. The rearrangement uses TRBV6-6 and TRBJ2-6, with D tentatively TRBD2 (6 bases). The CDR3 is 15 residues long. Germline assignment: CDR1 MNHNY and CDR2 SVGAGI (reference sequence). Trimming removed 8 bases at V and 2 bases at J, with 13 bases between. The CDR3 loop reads CASWRREAGANVLTF. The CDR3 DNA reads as TGTGCCAGCTGGCGGAGGGAGGCTGGGGCCAACGTCCTGACTTTC.

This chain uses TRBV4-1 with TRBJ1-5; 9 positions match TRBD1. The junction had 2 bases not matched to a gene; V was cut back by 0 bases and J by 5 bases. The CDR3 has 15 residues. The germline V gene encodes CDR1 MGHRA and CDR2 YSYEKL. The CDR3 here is CASSQERTGDQPQHF. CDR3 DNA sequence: TGCGCCAGCAGCCAAGAGAGGACAGGGGATCAGCCCCAGCATTTT.

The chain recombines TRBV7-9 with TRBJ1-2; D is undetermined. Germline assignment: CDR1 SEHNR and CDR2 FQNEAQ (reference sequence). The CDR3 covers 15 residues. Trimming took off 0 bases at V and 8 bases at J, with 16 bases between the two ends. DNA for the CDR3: TGTGCCAGCAGCTTAGCCTGGGCCGCCGAAGGCGGCTACACCTTC. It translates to CASSLAWAAEGGYTF.

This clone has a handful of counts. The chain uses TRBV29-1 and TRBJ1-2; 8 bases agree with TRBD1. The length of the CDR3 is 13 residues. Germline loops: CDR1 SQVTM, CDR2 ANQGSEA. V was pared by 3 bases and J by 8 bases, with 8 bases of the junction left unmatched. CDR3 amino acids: CSVENSRGLGYTF. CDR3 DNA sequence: TGCAGCGTTGAGAACAGCAGGGGGCTCGGCTACACCTTC.

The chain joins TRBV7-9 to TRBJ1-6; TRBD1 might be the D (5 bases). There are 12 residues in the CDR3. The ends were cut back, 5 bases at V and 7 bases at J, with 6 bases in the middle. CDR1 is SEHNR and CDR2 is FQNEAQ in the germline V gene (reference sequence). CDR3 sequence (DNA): TGTGCCAGCAGCCCAGGGAATTCACCCCTCCACTTT. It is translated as CASSPGNSPLHF.

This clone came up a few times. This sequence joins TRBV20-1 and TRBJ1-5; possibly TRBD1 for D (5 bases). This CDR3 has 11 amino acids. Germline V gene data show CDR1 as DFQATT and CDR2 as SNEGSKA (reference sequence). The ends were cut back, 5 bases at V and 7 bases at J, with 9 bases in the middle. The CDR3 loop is CSAAEGQPQHF. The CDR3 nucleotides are TGCAGTGCTGCGGAGGGGCAGCCCCAGCATTTT.

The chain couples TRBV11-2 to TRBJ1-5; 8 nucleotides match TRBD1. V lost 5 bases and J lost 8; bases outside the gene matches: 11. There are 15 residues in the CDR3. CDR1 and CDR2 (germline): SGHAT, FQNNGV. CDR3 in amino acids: CASSLATGGSEPQHF. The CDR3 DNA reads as TGTGCCAGCAGCCTGGCTACAGGGGGGTCCGAGCCCCAGCATTTT.